The clone carrying this T cell receptor (beta chain) has only a few counts. This sample was taken from a study of spatial heterogeneity in lung cancer. The germline V gene encodes CDR1 ENHRY and CDR2 SYGVKD. V was clipped by 7 bases and J by 0 bases, with 19 bases between them. CDR3 length: 17 amino acids. Stated time point: sample taken at primary tumor resection. Unsorted whole RNA samples from tumor, nontumor lung or frozen PBMC were sequenced. TCRdb ran MiXCR on the 5' RACE reads and lists one entry per CDR3 protein. In the table there are some 3,900 distinct CDR3 sequences, about 16% of which are singletons.

The chain carries TRBV10-3 and TRBJ2-1; maybe TRBD2 (6 bases). Sample: PBMCs, taken at surgery. The sequence was obtained from a male donor with early-stage non-small cell lung cancer. The CDR3 reads CAIKRDSGGVSYNEQFF. The CDR3 DNA follows: TGTGCCATCAAAAGGGATAGCGGAGGGGTCTCCTACAATGAGCAGTTCTTC.